This T cell receptor beta chain was observed in a study of Ad26.COV2.S vaccination and SARS-CoV-2 variants. At the level of the study: Doses of Ad26.COV2.S were injected into muscle once or twice, 56 days apart. Study-level results: Participants given vaccine showed non-spike TCR breadth similar to that of placebo recipients.

Documented treatment: 15 to 20 received Ad26.COV2.S at low or high dose, single or two shots; 5 received placebo; per-sample allocation not given. Specimen acquisition occurred on day 63 following the initial vaccine or placebo injection. A Boston donor was an adult aged 18-55 years. Libraries were prepared by immunoSEQ multiplex PCR; TCRdb keeps only in-frame clonotypes and omits some of them. This table has hundreds of thousands of clones, about nine tenths appearing once. On this clone: No antigen is known for it.

The source was peripheral blood, collected in a trial of Ad26.COV2.S vaccine versus placebo. The source is a person between 18 and 59 years old who received the Ad26.COV2.S COVID-19 vaccine or a placebo.

The CDR3 nucleotides are TGTGCCAGCTTGGAGTACACCGGGGAGCTGTTTTTT. It encodes CASLEYTGELFF. The chain couples TRBV12-3 or TRBV12-4 to TRBJ2-2; D remains unclear. V was clipped by 8 bases and J by 3 bases, with 7 bases between them. This CDR3 spans 12 amino acids.